Sequencing of this T cell receptor (beta chain) was carried out in a study of early T cells in non-severe SARS-CoV-2 infection. The CDR3 extends over 15 amino acids. The germline V and J ends were trimmed by 2 bases and 5 bases, with 15 bases remaining between them. CDR1 is SNHLY, CDR2 FYNNEI, per germline. TCRdb redid the calling of the 5' RACE reads with MiXCR, one entry per CDR3 protein. The sample consists of about 70,000 distinct CDR3 sequences, roughly 10% of them appearing once. Specimen: whole blood, collected at baseline. The chain uses TRBV2 and TRBJ2-5, with D perhaps TRBD1 or TRBD2 (6 bases each). The sequence derives from an adult who was a healthcare worker with PCR-confirmed SARS-CoV-2 infection or an uninfected control (not recorded which). CDR3 protein: CASSETGAPPETQYF. CDR3 sequence (DNA): TGTGCCAGCAGTGAAACGGGGGCTCCCCCGGAGACCCAGTACTTC.